One sample yielded the 6 T cell receptor beta chains listed below, sequenced in a study of blood T cell repertoires in COVID-19. TCRdb's copy holds only in-frame clones and misses some; the assay was immunoSEQ multiplex PCR. This sample has some 340,000 clones, with around nine tenths found just once. The material sequenced was PBMCs or T cells enriched from blood (not recorded which). The receptor source for this set is a woman under 40 who had been exposed to COVID-19.

The J gene is TRBJ1-2, the V gene TRBV5-3, with D hard to call. Being an ORF, TRBV5-3 has a function that is uncertain. V shed 0 bases and J shed 4 bases, with 10 bases lying between them. This CDR3 region has 14 residues. The CDR3 sequence is CARSLVSGFYGYTF. DNA for the CDR3: TGTGCCAGAAGCTTGGTTTCGGGATTCTATGGCTACACCTTC.

This rearrangement joins TRBV2 to TRBJ1-2; 8 bases agree with TRBD1. The CDR3 totals 13 residues. From germline, CDR1 is SNHLY and CDR2 FYNNEI. V shed 5 bases and J 8 bases; nucleotides not matched to a gene: 7. This chain's CDR3 is CASSTQGAWGYTF. The CDR3 nucleotides read TGTGCCAGCAGTACCCAGGGGGCGTGGGGCTACACCTTC. Full variable domain (remainder filled in from reference TRBV2 and TRBJ1-2): EPEVTQTPSHQVTQMGQEVILRCVPISNHLYFYWYRQILGQKVEFLVSFYNNEISEKSEIFDDQFSVERPDGSNFTLKIRSTKLEDSAMYFCASSTQGAWGYTFGSGTRLTVV.

DNA for the CDR3: TGTGCCAGCAGTTACGGGGGGTACGCCGGGGAGCTGTTTTTT. Translation: CASSYGGYAGELFF. The chain links TRBV6-5 to TRBJ2-2; D may be TRBD2 (6 bases). Germline CDR1 MNHEY, CDR2 SVGAGI. The V gene lost 2 bases and the J gene lost 6 bases, with 10 bases spanning the gap. The CDR3 is 14 amino acids.

The chain has TRBV6-5 and TRBJ2-5, with 8 bases lining up with TRBD2. This CDR3 has 13 amino acids. Per the germline V gene, CDR1 is MNHEY and CDR2 is SVGAGI. The V segment lost 9 bases and the J segment 5 bases; nucleotides outside the gene matches: 8. The CDR3 DNA follows: TGTGCCAGTATCGTTGCGGGGGGCGAGACCCAGTACTTC. Protein: CASIVAGGETQYF.

Note on this clone: This sample also contains other DNA sequences that code for the same CDR3. The chain uses TRBV24-1 and TRBJ1-5; D is possibly TRBD1 (6 bases). The germline gives CDR1 KGHDR, CDR2 SFDVKD. The V gene lost 3 bases and the J gene lost 6 bases, with 14 bases spanning the gap. This CDR3 comprises 15 residues. CDR3 region: CATSDETGNRQPQHF. The CDR3 DNA sequence: TGTGCCACCAGTGATGAGACAGGAAATCGTCAGCCCCAGCATTTT.

This chain joins TRBV11-2 and TRBJ1-2, with D hard to call. This CDR3 has 14 amino acids. Trimming removed 4 bases from V and 2 bases from J, with 11 bases in between. Germline V gene data show CDR1 as SGHAT and CDR2 as FQNNGV. The CDR3 spells CASSSHPVNYGYTF. CDR3 DNA sequence: TGTGCCAGCAGCTCCCACCCGGTCAACTATGGCTACACCTTC.